This T cell receptor beta chain emerged from a study of CD8 T cells in Susac syndrome. Recently defined diagnostic criteria classed the Susac syndrome patients as definite or probable. Negative isolation was applied to CD8+ and CD4+ T cells, and FACS enrichment was applied to TEMRA cells. This CDR3 is 13 amino acids long. J was trimmed by 13 bases and V by 0 bases; bases with no gene match: 2. Germline assignment: CDR1 SGHRS and CDR2 YFSETQ. An amount of RNA that ranged from roughly 0.5 to 1 ug was reverse transcribed with random hexamers. Across 54 Vbeta and 13 Jbeta, immunoSEQ multiplex PCR amplified TCR beta CDR3. TCRdb ran MiXCR on the immunoSEQ multiplex PCR reads and lists one entry per CDR3 protein. The sample includes around 200,000 distinct CDR3 sequences, about 94% of them seen just once.

This TCR was sampled from a human donor with Susac syndrome. Sequencing input: CD4+ T cells from PBMCs. The chain uses TRBV5-1 and TRBJ1-6, with 9 bases aligning to TRBD1. The CDR3, as DNA: TGCGCCAGCAGCTTGGCAGGACAGGGGCCCCTCCACTTT. Protein product: CASSLAGQGPLHF.